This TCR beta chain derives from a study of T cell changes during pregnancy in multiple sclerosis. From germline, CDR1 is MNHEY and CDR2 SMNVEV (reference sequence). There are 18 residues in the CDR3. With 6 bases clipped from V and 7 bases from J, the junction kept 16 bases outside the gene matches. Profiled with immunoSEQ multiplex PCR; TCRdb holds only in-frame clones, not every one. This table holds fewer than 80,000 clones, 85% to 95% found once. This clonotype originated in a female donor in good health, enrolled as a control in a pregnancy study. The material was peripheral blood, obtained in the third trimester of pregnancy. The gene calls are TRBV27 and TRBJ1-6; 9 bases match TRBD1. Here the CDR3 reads CASRLRRTGGLRNSPLHF. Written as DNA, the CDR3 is TGTGCCAGCAGACTCCGCCGCACAGGGGGCCTACGAAATTCACCCCTCCACTTT.